This TCR beta chain was documented in a study of shared clonotypes between healthy human individuals. Background on the study: Three CD4 naive, three CD4 memory, two CD8 naive and one CD8 memory plate were used per donor. Study findings and constraints: Memory subsets had estimated richness that was generally smaller than that of naive subsets. Genetic and exposure-history diversity was limited by the few donors.

Repertoires were generated with immunoSEQ multiplex PCR, while TCRdb's copy carries only in-frame clones and drops some. The sample includes roughly 590,000 clones, 95% to 96% seen only once; the top ten take 0.09% to 0.13%. Deletions cut 6 bases from V and 2 bases from J, with 13 bases between. CDR1 is SQVTM and CDR2 is ANQGSEA in the germline V gene. The CDR3 runs 13 residues. On this clone itself: The antigen is not known.

Selected positively for CCR7 and CD45RO-negative, naive CD8 cells excluded terminally differentiated effector memory CD45RA+ cells. The receptor comes from a woman younger than 45 in good health. Input material: naive CD8+ T cells sorted from blood. The chain combines TRBV29-1 with TRBJ1-2; D gene uncertain. The CDR3 region is CSVLDGENYGYTF. The CDR3 DNA sequence: TGCAGCGTCCTGGACGGGGAGAACTATGGCTACACCTTC.